This T cell receptor (beta chain) originates from a study of blood T cell repertoires in COVID-19 (dated by TCRdb to 2018 to 2021). Background for the entire study: Collaborator samples came from the United States, Italy and Spain and covered acute and convalescent phases of COVID-19. The material from the prospective study consisted of cDNA or gDNA derived from T cells, B-cell-depleted T cells, or PBMCs. Subjects who had been exposed to COVID-19, were actively infected with it, or had recovered from it provided the deeply sampled blood TCRbeta repertoires that made up the dataset. The repertoires were made available in a free public database intended to serve as a resource for research on the immune response to SARS-CoV-2. Samples were obtained from the ongoing ImmuneRACE study (first 160 participants) and from roughly 1,300 subjects provided by 6 global collaborators. A de-identified subject ID, COVID-19 status, age in years and sex were almost always included in the sample metadata. Where HLA class I and class II types were available, the types were taken from metadata supplied by the sample provider, not from assay-based typing.

Concerning this clone: Its recognized antigen is unknown. Base-call qualities are not available, and no considerably larger clone is one nucleotide away.

Enrolling through a virtual design, the prospective study's participants ranged in age from about 18 to 100 years and lived across 24 United States geographic areas. To assign participants to cohorts, the prospective study relied on clinical history that participants themselves reported in a screening survey and a study questionnaire. Each participant in the prospective study had whole blood, serum and a nasopharyngeal or oropharyngeal swab collected by mobile phlebotomists. Participants in the prospective study had the option to provide additional blood draws and questionnaires over an approximately 2-month period. Blood samples from the prospective study were shipped frozen or at room temperature prior to DNA extraction. Study-level results and caveats: The quantity of clinical and demographic metadata differed by source and by participant and was supplied without curation.

The immunoSEQ Assay, a bias-controlled multiplex PCR, was used to amplify TCRbeta CDR3 regions from genomic DNA. For the original study's pipeline: The number of nucleated cells in each sample was estimated from the amplification of reference gene primers within the assay. Sequence reads were collapsed and filtered to measure the absolute abundance of every unique TCRbeta CDR3 rearrangement. Productive Simpson clonality was computed per sample as the square root of Simpson's diversity index over productive rearrangements. TCRdb limited this immuneACCESS table to in-frame rearrangements with V and J called. A share of clones is missing; checked studies link under half to unresolved V genes, and the rest is unexplained. V, J and clone size derive from that table, while D and trimming were established from the DNA sequence. This sample gives approximately 240,000 clones in total; roughly 80% of them show up just once. Clones ranked in the top ten supply approximately 1.2% of the sample.

The sequenced material came from PBMCs or T cells enriched from blood (not recorded which). The TCR originated in a woman aged 40 to 50 with acute COVID-19.

DNA sequence: TGTGCCAGCTCACCTAGACAGTACCAAGAGACCCAGTACTTC. This sequence encodes CASSPRQYQETQYF. The V and J segments used are TRBV18 and TRBJ2-5, with a weak D call of TRBD1 (5 bases match). V was cut back by 3 bases and J by 0 bases, leaving a gap of 8 bases between them. CDR1 and CDR2 (KGHSH, LQKENI) derive from the germline V gene. From the cysteine through the phenylalanine, the CDR3 covers 14 amino acids. Of the read, only the CDR3 DNA is kept; its 42 bases are in frame from base 1.